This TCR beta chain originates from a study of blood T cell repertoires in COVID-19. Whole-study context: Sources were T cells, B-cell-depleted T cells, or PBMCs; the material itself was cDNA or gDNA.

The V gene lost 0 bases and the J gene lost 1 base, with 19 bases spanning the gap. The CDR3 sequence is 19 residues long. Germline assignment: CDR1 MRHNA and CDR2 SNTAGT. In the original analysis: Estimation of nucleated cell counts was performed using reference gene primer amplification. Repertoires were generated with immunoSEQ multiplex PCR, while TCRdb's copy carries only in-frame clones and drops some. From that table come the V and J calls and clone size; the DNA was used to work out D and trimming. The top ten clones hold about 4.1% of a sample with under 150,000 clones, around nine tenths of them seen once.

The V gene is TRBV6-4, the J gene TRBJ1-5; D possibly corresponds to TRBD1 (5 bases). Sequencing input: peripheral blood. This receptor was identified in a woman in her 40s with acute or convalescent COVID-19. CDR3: CASSDSGLSRRGSNQPQHF. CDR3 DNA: TGTGCCAGCAGTGACTCGGGCCTTAGCAGGAGGGGAAGCAATCAGCCCCAGCATTTT.